One sample yielded the 19 T cell receptor beta chains listed below, sequenced in a study of shared clonotypes between healthy human individuals (TCRdb year 2020). Libraries were prepared through the immunoSEQ multiplex PCR assay. TCRdb took over this immuneACCESS table, retaining in-frame rearrangements with V and J assigned. Such tables are incomplete; in checked studies, under half of the missing clones stem from an unresolved V gene, and the remainder is unexplained. Recorded for this sample are about 2.4 million clones; around 90% of them occurred a single time. In total, the top ten clones hold around 0.14% of the sample. Sequencing was performed on naive CD4+ T cells sorted from blood. What this sample's cell subset or site label stands for: CD45RA+ positively selected. These receptors were collected from a man between 18 and 35 years old in good health.

V gene TRBV6-6 combines with J gene TRBJ2-7, with D maybe TRBD2 (5 bases). Trimming left V 7 bases short and J 3 bases short, with 13 bases between. This CDR3 comprises 13 residues. The germline CDR1 and CDR2 sequences are MNHNY and SVGAGI (reference sequence). The CDR3 sequence: CASTHRGSYEQYF. The DNA for the CDR3 is TGTGCCAGCACCCACCGGGGTAGCTACGAGCAGTACTTC.

The rearrangement uses TRBV7-2 and TRBJ1-5; tentatively, D is TRBD1 (5 bases). Germline CDR1 SGHTA, CDR2 FQGNSA. This CDR3 has 14 amino acids. Trimming removed 5 bases at V and 4 bases at J, with 12 bases between. The CDR3 loop reads CASSVGTVNQPQHF. CDR3 nucleotide sequence: TGTGCCAGCAGCGTCGGGACGGTAAATCAGCCCCAGCATTTT.

The chain is built from TRBV7-9 and TRBJ2-3; 16 nucleotides line up with TRBD2. V dropped 10 bases and J dropped 1; count of bases not matched to a gene: 5. The CDR3 spans 16 residues. Germline V CDR1 and CDR2: SEHNR, FQNEAQ (reference sequence). The CDR3 DNA sequence: TGTGCCATTGGGACTAGCGGGAGGGAGGGCACAGATACGCAGTATTTT. The encoded protein is CAIGTSGREGTDTQYF.

The genes are TRBV21-1 and TRBJ2-1; the table's TRBD2 call for D was not verified on the DNA. TRBV21-1 is a recognized pseudogene. This CDR3 has 21 residues. The CDR3 DNA sequence: TGTGCCAGCAGTGACAGGGACGAAGACATTGTGGGGACTAGCGGCTACAATGAGCAGTTCTTC. This codes for CASSDRDEDIVGTSGYNEQFF.

The chain carries TRBV10-1 and TRBJ1-5, with D unclear. The CDR3 is 14 amino acids. Trimming removed 0 bases at V and 5 bases at J, with 8 bases between. CDR1 and CDR2 from the germline V gene are WNHNN and SYGVQD (reference sequence). DNA for the CDR3: TGCGCCAGCAGTGAGTCGGGGAGCTATCAGCCCCAGCATTTT. Translating gives CASSESGSYQPQHF.

The chain employs TRBV28 and TRBJ1-2; no firm D call. The CDR3 has 11 residues. Trimming took 6 bases from V and 6 from J, leaving 8 bases between them. Germline V CDR1 and CDR2: MDHEN, SYDVKM. The CDR3 DNA sequence: TGTGCCAGCAGCGGGCTGAATGGCTACACCTTC. Translated, it gives CASSGLNGYTF.

The chain has TRBV5-6 and TRBJ1-3; 8 nucleotides agree with TRBD1. CDR1 and CDR2 from the germline V gene are SGHDT and YYEEEE. J lost 4 bases, V lost 3 bases, and 6 bases had no gene match. The length of the CDR3 is 15 residues. The CDR3 nucleotides read TGTGCCAGCAGCTCCACAGGGGGATTAGGAAACACCATATATTTT. This gives the protein CASSSTGGLGNTIYF.

The V and J genes are TRBV7-2 and TRBJ2-7; a weak D match, TRBD1 (5 bases). CDR3 length: 12 amino acids. CDR1 SGHTA and CDR2 FQGNSA come from the germline V gene. Trimming removed 8 bases from V and 2 bases from J, with 10 bases in between. CDR3 loop: CASRQGAYEQYF. DNA of the CDR3: TGTGCCAGCCGTCAAGGGGCCTACGAGCAGTACTTC. The whole variable domain, remainder taken from reference TRBV7-2 and TRBJ2-7, is GAGVSQSPSNKVTEKGKDVELRCDPISGHTALYWYRQSLGQGLEFLIYFQGNSAPDKSGLPSDRFSAERTGGSVSTLTIQRTQQEDSAVYLCASRQGAYEQYFGPGTRLTVT.

The rearrangement joins TRBV4-3 to TRBJ2-3; D might be TRBD2 (5 bases). The CDR3 is 15 amino acids. The V gene lost 0 bases and the J gene lost 8 bases, with 15 bases spanning the gap. Germline values: CDR1 LGHNA, CDR2 YSLEER. Here the CDR3 reads CASSQDWGGRGTQYF. CDR3 nucleotides: TGCGCCAGCAGCCAAGATTGGGGTGGGAGAGGTACGCAGTATTTT.

This clone was found a few times. Other DNA sequences in this sample translate to the same CDR3. J is TRBJ2-6 and V is TRBV7-2, with D hard to call. From germline, CDR1 is SGHTA and CDR2 FQGNSA. Trimming removed 3 bases at V and 4 bases at J, with 4 bases between. The CDR3 spans 13 residues. CDR3 nucleotides: TGTGCCAGCAGCTTTAGCGGGGCCAACGTCCTGACTTTC. Encoded protein: CASSFSGANVLTF.

The rearrangement uses TRBV5-8 and TRBJ2-3; D remains ambiguous. Germline values: CDR1 SGHTS, CDR2 YDEGEE. CDR3 size: 13 residues. Trimming took off 0 bases at V and 6 bases at J, with 8 bases between the two ends. The DNA of the CDR3 is TGTGCCAGCAGCTTGGCCCCCGGGGATACGCAGTATTTT. Translating it yields CASSLAPGDTQYF.

This rearrangement joins TRBV29-1 to TRBJ2-5; TRBD1 agrees at 8 bases. Trimming removed 3 bases from V and 2 bases from J; junction bases left unmatched: 2. The CDR3 sequence is 13 residues long. The germline V gene encodes CDR1 SQVTM and CDR2 ANQGSEA. In nucleotides, the CDR3 is TGCAGCGTTGAGCGGGACAGGCAAGAGACCCAGTACTTC. Amino acid sequence: CSVERDRQETQYF.

This chain uses TRBV10-2 with TRBJ1-1, with 7 bases fitting TRBD1. J was trimmed by 1 base and V by 4 bases; bases with no gene match: 0. The CDR3 sequence is 13 residues long. Germline V CDR1 and CDR2: WSHSY, SAAADI. The CDR3 region is CASSGQGNTEAFF. Written as DNA, the CDR3 is TGCGCCAGCAGTGGACAGGGGAACACTGAAGCTTTCTTT.

CDR3 bases: TGTGCCAGCAGTCCGAGGACAGGAACTGAAGCTTTCTTT. Encoded protein: CASSPRTGTEAFF. The V gene is TRBV6-6, the J gene TRBJ1-1; TRBD1 matches 7 bases. CDR1 is MNHNY, CDR2 SVGAGI, per germline (reference sequence). The ends lost 5 bases at V and 5 bases at J; junction bases unmatched: 5. This CDR3 has 13 amino acids.

The chain employs TRBV6-1 and TRBJ2-1, with 8 bases aligning to TRBD2. The CDR3 contains 15 residues. V lost 10 bases to trimming and J lost 0 bases; unmatched junction nucleotides: 8. The V gene's germline CDR1 is MNHNS and CDR2 SASEGT. CDR3: CATPGAGGSYNEQFF. For the CDR3, the DNA is TGTGCCACCCCAGGGGCGGGGGGCTCCTACAATGAGCAGTTCTTC.

This chain joins TRBV10-1 and TRBJ2-3; a weak D match, TRBD2 (6 bases). The CDR3 has 14 amino acids. Germline V gives CDR1 WNHNN, CDR2 SYGVQD (reference sequence). V lost 5 bases to trimming and J lost 2 bases, with 11 bases between them. DNA for the CDR3: TGCGCCAGCAGTAGGACTACAATCACAGATACGCAGTATTTT. Protein product: CASSRTTITDTQYF.

The V call is TRBV7-2, the J call TRBJ2-3; TRBD1 matches 7 bases. Germline CDR1 SGHTA, CDR2 FQGNSA. V lost 5 bases to trimming and J lost 2 bases; unmatched junction nucleotides: 7. This CDR3 region has 15 residues. The CDR3 DNA follows: TGTGCCAGCAGCAAGGAAACAGGGGCCACAGATACGCAGTATTTT. Its translation is CASSKETGATDTQYF.

J is TRBJ2-3 and V is TRBV7-8, with TRBD2 matching 8 bases. The CDR3 length is 16 residues. After removal of 1 base from V and 2 bases from J, the junction contained 5 bases not matched to a gene. CDR1 and CDR2 (germline): SGHVS, FQNEAQ. As DNA, the CDR3 is TGTGCCAGCAGCTTAGTGGCGGGGGGCACCACAGATACGCAGTATTTT. Translation gives CASSLVAGGTTDTQYF.

J is TRBJ2-2 and V is TRBV14, with no clear D. The V gene's germline CDR1 is SGHDN and CDR2 FVKESK. CDR3 length: 13 amino acids. Deletions cut 0 bases from V and 7 bases from J, with 6 bases between. CDR3 DNA: TGTGCCAGCAGCCAAGAAGAAGTCGGGGAGCTGTTTTTT. This translates into CASSQEEVGELFF.